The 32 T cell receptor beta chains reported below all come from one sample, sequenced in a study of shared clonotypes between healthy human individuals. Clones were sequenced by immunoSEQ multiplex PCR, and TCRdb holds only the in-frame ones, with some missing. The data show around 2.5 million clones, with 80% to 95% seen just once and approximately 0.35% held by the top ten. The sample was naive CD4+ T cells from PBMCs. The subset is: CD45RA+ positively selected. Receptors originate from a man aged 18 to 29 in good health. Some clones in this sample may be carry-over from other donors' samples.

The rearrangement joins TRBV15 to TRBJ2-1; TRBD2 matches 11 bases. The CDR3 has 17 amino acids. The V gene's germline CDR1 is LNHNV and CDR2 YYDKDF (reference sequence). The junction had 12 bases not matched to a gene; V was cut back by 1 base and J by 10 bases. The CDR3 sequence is CATSRAPFLAGGEEQFF. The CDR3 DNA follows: TGTGCCACCAGCAGAGCCCCGTTTCTAGCGGGAGGAGAGGAGCAGTTCTTC.

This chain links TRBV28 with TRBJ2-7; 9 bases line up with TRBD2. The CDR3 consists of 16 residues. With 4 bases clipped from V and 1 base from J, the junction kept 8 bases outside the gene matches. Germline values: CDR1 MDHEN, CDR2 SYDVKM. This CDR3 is CASSSFGGRGSYEQYF. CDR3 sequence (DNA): TGTGCCAGCAGTTCATTTGGCGGGAGGGGTTCCTACGAGCAGTACTTC. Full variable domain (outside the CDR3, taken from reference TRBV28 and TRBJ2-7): DVKVTQSSRYLVKRTGEKVFLECVQDMDHENMFWYRQDPGLGLRLIYFSYDVKMKEKGDIPEGYSVSREKKERFSLILESASTNQTSMYLCASSSFGGRGSYEQYFGPGTRLTVT.

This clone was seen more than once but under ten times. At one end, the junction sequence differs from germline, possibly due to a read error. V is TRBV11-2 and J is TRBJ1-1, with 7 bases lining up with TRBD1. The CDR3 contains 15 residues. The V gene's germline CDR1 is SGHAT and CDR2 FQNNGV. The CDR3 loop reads CASSLDRVGTTEAFF. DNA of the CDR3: TGTGCCAGCAGTTTAGACAGGGTTGGTACCACTGAAGCTTTCTTT.

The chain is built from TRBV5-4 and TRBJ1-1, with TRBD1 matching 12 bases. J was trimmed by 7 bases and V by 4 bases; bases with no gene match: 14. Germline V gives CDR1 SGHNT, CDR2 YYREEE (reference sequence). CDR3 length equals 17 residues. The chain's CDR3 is CASSPGTGGLSAIEAFF. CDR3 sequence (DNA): TGTGCCAGCAGCCCTGGGACAGGGGGCTTAAGCGCCATTGAAGCTTTCTTT.

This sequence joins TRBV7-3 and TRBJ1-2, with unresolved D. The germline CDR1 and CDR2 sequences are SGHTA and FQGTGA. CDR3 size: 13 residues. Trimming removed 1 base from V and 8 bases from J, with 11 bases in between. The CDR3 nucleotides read TGTGCCAGCAGCTTAAACGGATACGAGGGCTACACCTTC. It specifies CASSLNGYEGYTF.

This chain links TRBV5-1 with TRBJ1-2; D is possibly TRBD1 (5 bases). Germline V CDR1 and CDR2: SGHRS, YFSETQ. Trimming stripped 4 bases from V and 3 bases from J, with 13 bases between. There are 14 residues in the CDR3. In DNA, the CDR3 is TGCGCCAGCAGCCCCGGTGGGGGTTACTATGGCTACACCTTC. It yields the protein CASSPGGGYYGYTF.

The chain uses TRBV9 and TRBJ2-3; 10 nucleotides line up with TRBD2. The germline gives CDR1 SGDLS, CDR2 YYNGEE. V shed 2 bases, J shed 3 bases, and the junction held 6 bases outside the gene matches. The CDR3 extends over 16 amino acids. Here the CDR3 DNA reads TGTGCCAGCAGCGTCCCCCCGGGACTAGCGACAGATACGCAGTATTTT. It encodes CASSVPPGLATDTQYF.

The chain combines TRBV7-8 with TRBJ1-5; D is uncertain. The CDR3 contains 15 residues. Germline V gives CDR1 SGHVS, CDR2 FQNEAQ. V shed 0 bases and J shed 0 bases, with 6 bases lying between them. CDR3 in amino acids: CASSLAGSSNQPQHF. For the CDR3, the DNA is TGTGCCAGCAGCTTAGCAGGGTCTAGCAATCAGCCCCAGCATTTT.

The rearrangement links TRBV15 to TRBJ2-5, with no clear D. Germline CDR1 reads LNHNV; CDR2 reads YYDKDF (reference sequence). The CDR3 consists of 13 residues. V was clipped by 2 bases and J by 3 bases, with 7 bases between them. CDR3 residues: CATSRHAKETQYF. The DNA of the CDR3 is TGTGCCACCAGCAGACACGCCAAAGAGACCCAGTACTTC.

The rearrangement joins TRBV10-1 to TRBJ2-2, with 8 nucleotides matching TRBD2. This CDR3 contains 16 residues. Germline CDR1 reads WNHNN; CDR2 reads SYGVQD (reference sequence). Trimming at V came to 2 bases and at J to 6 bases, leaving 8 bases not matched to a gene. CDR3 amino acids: CASSETSGATSGELFF. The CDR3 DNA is TGCGCCAGCAGTGAGACTAGCGGCGCTACATCCGGGGAGCTGTTTTTT.

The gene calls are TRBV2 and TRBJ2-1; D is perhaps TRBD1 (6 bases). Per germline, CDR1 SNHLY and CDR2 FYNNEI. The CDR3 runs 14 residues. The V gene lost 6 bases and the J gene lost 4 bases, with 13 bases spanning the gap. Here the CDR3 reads CASSRDTQYNEQFF. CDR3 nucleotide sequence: TGTGCCAGCAGCCGGGACACCCAATACAATGAGCAGTTCTTC.

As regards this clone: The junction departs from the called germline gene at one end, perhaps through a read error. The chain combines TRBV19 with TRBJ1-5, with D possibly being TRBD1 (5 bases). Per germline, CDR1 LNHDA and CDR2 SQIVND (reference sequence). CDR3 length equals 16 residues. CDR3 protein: CASSIGLGARNQPQHF. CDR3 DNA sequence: TGTGCCAGTAGTATAGGACTCGGGGCGCGGAATCAACCCCAGCATTTT.

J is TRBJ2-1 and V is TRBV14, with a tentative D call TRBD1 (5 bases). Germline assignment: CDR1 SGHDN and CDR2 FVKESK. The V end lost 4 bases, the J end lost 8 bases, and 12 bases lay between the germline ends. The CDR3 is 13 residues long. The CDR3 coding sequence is TGTGCCAGCAGCCGACCTCAGGGTTATGAGCAGTTCTTC. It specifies CASSRPQGYEQFF. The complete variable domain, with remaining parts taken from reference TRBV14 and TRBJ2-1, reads EAGVTQFPSHSVIEKGQTVTLRCDPISGHDNLYWYRRVMGKEIKFLLHFVKESKQDESGMPNNRFLAERTGGTYSTLKVQPAELEDSGVYFCASSRPQGYEQFFGPGTRLTVL.

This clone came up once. The CDR3 region has the DNA TGTGCCAGCAGTCCTCGCGGGCTCCCCTACGAGCAGTACTTC. Translated: CASSPRGLPYEQYF. The chain has TRBV2 and TRBJ2-7; TRBD2 might be the D (5 bases). V was pared by 5 bases and J by 2 bases, with 13 bases between. The CDR3 has 14 residues. Germline values: CDR1 SNHLY, CDR2 FYNNEI. Using reference TRBV2 and TRBJ2-7 for the parts outside the CDR3, the full variable domain is EPEVTQTPSHQVTQMGQEVILRCVPISNHLYFYWYRQILGQKVEFLVSFYNNEISEKSEIFDDQFSVERPDGSNFTLKIRSTKLEDSAMYFCASSPRGLPYEQYFGPGTRLTVT.

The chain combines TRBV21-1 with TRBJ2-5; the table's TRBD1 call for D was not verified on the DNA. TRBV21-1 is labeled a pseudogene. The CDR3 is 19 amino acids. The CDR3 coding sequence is TGTGCCAGCAGCAAAGTCGTGGGGGAGACAGGGGAGGCGGGAGAGACCCAGTACTTC. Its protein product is CASSKVVGETGEAGETQYF.

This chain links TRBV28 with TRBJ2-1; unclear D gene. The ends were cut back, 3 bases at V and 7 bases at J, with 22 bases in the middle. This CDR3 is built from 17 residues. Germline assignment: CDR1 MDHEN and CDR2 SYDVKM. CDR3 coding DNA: TGTGCCAGCAGTTTCATACAAAACTGGTACGAGGTGAATGAGCAGTTCTTC. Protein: CASSFIQNWYEVNEQFF.

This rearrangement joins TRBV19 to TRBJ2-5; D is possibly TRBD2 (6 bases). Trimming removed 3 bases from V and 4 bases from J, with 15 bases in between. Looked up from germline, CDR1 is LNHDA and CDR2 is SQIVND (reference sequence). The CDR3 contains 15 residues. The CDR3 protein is CASSMGRGGGETQYF. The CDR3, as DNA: TGTGCCAGTAGTATGGGAAGGGGAGGCGGAGAGACCCAGTACTTC.

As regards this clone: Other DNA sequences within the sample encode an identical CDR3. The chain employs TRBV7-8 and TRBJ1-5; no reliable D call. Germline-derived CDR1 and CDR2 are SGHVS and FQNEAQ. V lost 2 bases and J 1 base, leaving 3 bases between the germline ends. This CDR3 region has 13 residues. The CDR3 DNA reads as TGTGCCAGCAGCTTAAGGAGCAATCAGCCCCAGCATTTT. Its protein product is CASSLRSNQPQHF. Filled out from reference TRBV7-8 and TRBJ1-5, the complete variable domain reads GAGVSQSPRYKVAKRGQDVALRCDPISGHVSLFWYQQALGQGPEFLTYFQNEAQLDKSGLPSDRFFAERPEGSVSTLKIQRTQQEDSAVYLCASSLRSNQPQHFGDGTRLSIL.

The CDR3 nucleotides are TGCAGCGTTGTCGCTAGCGGGACCTACAATGAGCAGTTCTTC. The encoded protein is CSVVASGTYNEQFF. The J gene is TRBJ2-1, the V gene TRBV29-1; 9 bases line up with TRBD2. Germline V gives CDR1 SQVTM, CDR2 ANQGSEA. With 4 bases clipped from V and 2 bases from J, the junction kept 3 bases outside the gene matches. The CDR3 runs 14 residues.

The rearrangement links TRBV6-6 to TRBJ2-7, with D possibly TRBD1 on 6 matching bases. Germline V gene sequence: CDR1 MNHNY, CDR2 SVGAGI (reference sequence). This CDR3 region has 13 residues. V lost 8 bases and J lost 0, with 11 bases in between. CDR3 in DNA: TGTGCCAGCCGTACAGGGAGCTCCTACGAGCAGTACTTC. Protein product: CASRTGSSYEQYF.

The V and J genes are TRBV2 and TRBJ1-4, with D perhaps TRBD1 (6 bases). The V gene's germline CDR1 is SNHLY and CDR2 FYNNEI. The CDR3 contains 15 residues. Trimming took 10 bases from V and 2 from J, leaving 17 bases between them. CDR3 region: CATQGQPTTNEKLFF. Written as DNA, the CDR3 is TGTGCCACCCAAGGACAGCCAACGACTAATGAAAAACTGTTTTTT.

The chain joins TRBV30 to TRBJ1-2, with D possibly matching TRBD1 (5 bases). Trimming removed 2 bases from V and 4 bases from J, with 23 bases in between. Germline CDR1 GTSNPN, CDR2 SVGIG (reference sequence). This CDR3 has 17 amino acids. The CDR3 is CAWSPGAAGKGSYGYTF. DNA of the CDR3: TGTGCCTGGAGTCCCGGGGCAGCCGGAAAGGGCAGCTATGGCTACACCTTC. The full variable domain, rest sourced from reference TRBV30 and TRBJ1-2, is SQTIHQWPATLVQPVGSPLSLECTVEGTSNPNLYWYRQAAGRGLQLLFYSVGIGQISSEVPQNLSASRPQDRQFILSSKKLLLSDSGFYLCAWSPGAAGKGSYGYTFGSGTRLTVV.

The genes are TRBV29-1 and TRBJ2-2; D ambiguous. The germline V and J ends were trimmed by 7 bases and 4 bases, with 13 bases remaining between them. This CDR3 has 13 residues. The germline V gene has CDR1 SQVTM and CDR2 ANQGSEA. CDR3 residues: CSALWLLTGELFF. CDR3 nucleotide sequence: TGCAGCGCTCTTTGGCTGCTCACCGGGGAGCTGTTTTTT.

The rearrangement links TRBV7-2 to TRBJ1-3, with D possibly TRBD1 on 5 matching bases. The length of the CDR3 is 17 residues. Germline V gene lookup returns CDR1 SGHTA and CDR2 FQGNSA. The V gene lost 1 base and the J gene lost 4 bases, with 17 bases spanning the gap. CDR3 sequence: CASSLVYWGVLGNTIYF. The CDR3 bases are TGTGCCAGCAGCTTAGTGTACTGGGGGGTTTTAGGAAACACCATATATTTT.

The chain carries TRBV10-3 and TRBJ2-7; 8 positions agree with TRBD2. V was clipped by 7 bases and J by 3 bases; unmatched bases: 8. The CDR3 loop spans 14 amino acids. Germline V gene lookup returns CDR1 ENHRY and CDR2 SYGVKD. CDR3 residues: CAIKAGVGDYEQYF. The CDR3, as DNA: TGTGCCATCAAAGCGGGAGTGGGGGACTACGAGCAGTACTTC.

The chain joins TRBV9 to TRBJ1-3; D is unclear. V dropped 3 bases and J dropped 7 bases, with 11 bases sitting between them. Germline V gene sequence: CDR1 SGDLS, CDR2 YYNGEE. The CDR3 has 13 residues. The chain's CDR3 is CASSATQRNTIYF. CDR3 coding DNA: TGTGCCAGCAGCGCGACCCAACGGAACACCATATATTTT.

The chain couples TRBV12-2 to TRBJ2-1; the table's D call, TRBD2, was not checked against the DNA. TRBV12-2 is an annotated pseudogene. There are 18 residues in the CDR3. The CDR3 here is CASRSYLPGLAGDNEQFF. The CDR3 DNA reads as TGTGCAAGTCGCTCATACTTACCGGGACTAGCGGGAGACAATGAGCAGTTCTTC.

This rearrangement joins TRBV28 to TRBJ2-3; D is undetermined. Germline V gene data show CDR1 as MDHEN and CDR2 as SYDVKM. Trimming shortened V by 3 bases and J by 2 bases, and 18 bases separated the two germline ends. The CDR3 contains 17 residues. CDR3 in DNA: TGTGCCAGCAGTTTCGCACTGGGCCTTACGTTCACAGATACGCAGTATTTT. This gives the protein CASSFALGLTFTDTQYF.

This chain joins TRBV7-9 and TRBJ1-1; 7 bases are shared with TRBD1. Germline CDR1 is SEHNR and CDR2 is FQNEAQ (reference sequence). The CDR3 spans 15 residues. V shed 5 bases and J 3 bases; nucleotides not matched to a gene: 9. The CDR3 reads CASSEGQRGYTEAFF. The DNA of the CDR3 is TGTGCCAGCAGCGAGGGACAGCGGGGATACACTGAAGCTTTCTTT.

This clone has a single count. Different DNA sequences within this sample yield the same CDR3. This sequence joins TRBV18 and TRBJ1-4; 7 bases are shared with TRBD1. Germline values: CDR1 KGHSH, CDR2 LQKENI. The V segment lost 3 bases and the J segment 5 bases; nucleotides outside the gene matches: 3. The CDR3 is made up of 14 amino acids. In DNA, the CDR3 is TGTGCCAGCTCACCGGGACAGCCCAATGAAAAACTGTTTTTT. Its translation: CASSPGQPNEKLFF.

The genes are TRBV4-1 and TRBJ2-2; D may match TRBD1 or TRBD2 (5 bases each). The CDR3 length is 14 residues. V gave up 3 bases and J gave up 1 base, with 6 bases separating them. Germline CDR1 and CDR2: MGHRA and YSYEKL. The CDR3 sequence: CASSQGENTGELFF. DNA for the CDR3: TGCGCCAGCAGCCAGGGGGAGAACACCGGGGAGCTGTTTTTT.

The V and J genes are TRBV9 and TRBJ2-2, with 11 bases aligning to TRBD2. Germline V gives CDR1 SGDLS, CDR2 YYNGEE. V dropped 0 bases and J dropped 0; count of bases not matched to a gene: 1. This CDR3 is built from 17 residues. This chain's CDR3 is CASSVETSGTNTGELFF. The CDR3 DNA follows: TGTGCCAGCAGCGTAGAGACTAGCGGGACGAACACCGGGGAGCTGTTTTTT.